The 24 T cell receptor beta chains presented below share a single source sample, sequenced in a study of PD-1 blockade in classical Hodgkin lymphoma. Every patient was affected by relapse after autologous stem cell transplantation, while exposure to brentuximab vedotin was not uniform. This table comes from immunoSEQ multiplex PCR, and its TCRdb copy is limited to in-frame clones, with some not included. Here the sample spans over 10,000 clones, approximately 92% being singletons. The sample was peripheral blood mononuclear cells (PBMCs), taken at baseline. Receptors originate from a human donor with classical Hodgkin lymphoma.

V gene TRBV5-1 combines with J gene TRBJ2-7; unclear D gene. CDR1 is SGHRS, CDR2 YFSETQ, per germline. The V gene lost 0 bases and the J gene lost 1 base, with 11 bases spanning the gap. This CDR3 has 15 residues. The CDR3 DNA is TGCGCCAGCAGCTTGGATAGCCCCAGATCCTACGAGCAGTACTTC. This translates into CASSLDSPRSYEQYF.

The chain couples TRBV5-1 to TRBJ2-2; D not certain. Trimming took off 0 bases at V and 4 bases at J, with 13 bases between the two ends. In germline, CDR1 is SGHRS, CDR2 YFSETQ. The CDR3 loop spans 16 amino acids. CDR3 nucleotides: TGCGCCAGCAGCTTGGTCTTCGGGCGAGTCACCGGGGAGCTGTTTTTT. Its protein is CASSLVFGRVTGELFF.

This chain links TRBV10-3 with TRBJ1-2; no clear D. This CDR3 comprises 13 residues. Trimming stripped 4 bases from V and 6 bases from J, with 12 bases between. Germline CDR1 reads ENHRY; CDR2 reads SYGVKD. The CDR3 DNA reads TGTGCCATCAGTGTGGGCGGCACGGATGGCTACACCTTC. Translating gives CAISVGGTDGYTF.

This clone was counted once. The V gene is TRBV6-5, the J gene TRBJ1-5; D is possibly TRBD1 (5 bases). The V end was cut by 2 bases, the J end by 9 bases, with 8 bases between. CDR1 MNHEY and CDR2 SVGAGI come from the germline V gene. The CDR3 has 12 amino acids. In DNA, the CDR3 is TGTGCCAGCAGTTACCCCCAGGGGCCCCAGCATTTT. Translating gives CASSYPQGPQHF.

V is TRBV5-5 and J is TRBJ2-1; 8 bases map to TRBD2. CDR1 and CDR2 (germline): SGHKS, YYEKEE (reference sequence). CDR3 length: 14 amino acids. V was pared by 0 bases and J by 9 bases, with 5 bases of the junction left unmatched. Here the CDR3 DNA reads TGTGCCAGCAGCTTGGGACTAGCGACGGTTGAGCAGTTCTTC. Translating gives CASSLGLATVEQFF.

The V call is TRBV27, the J call TRBJ2-6, with 8 bases aligning to TRBD1. CDR3 size: 18 residues. The J segment lost 2 bases and the V segment lost 6 bases, leaving 12 bases of the junction unmatched. CDR1 is MNHEY and CDR2 is SMNVEV in the germline V gene (reference sequence). The CDR3, as DNA: TGTGCCAGCAGGTTGACAGGGGATTTTTTAACTGGGGCCAACGTCCTGACTTTC. Its translation is CASRLTGDFLTGANVLTF.

This clone appeared a single time. The chain recombines TRBV4-1 with TRBJ1-1; no clear D. The CDR3 is 16 amino acids. Germline V gives CDR1 MGHRA, CDR2 YSYEKL. V shed 3 bases and J shed 0 bases, with 14 bases lying between them. CDR3 DNA sequence: TGCGCCAGCAGCCAGACGGACGGCCAATTGAACACTGAAGCTTTCTTT. This sequence encodes CASSQTDGQLNTEAFF.

V gene TRBV13 combines with J gene TRBJ2-1; 15 bases are shared with TRBD2. This CDR3 spans 19 amino acids. Germline loops: CDR1 PRHDT, CDR2 FYEKMQ (reference sequence). The ends lost 1 base at V and 0 bases at J; junction bases unmatched: 4. CDR3 protein: CASSLDGLAGGSSYNEQFF. CDR3 sequence (DNA): TGTGCCAGCAGCTTAGACGGACTAGCGGGGGGGAGCTCCTACAATGAGCAGTTCTTC.

CDR3 bases: TGTGCCAGTACCGGCGGGTACCAAGAGACCCAGTACTTC. This encodes CASTGGYQETQYF. The chain links TRBV19 to TRBJ2-5; a weak D match, TRBD2 (5 bases). Looked up from germline, CDR1 is LNHDA and CDR2 is SQIVND (reference sequence). Trimming took 7 bases from V and 0 from J, leaving 9 bases between them. The CDR3 totals 13 residues.

Comment on this clone: One end of the junction is discordant with germline, which a read error may explain. The rearrangement links TRBV5-1 to TRBJ2-5; weak D call: TRBD1 (6 bases). The CDR3 length is 13 residues. The germline CDR1 and CDR2 sequences are SGHRS and YFSETQ. In DNA form, the CDR3 reads TGCGCCAGCGGCTTGGCCCAACAGGGCACCCAGTACTTC. Its protein is CASGLAQQGTQYF.

The gene calls are TRBV5-5 and TRBJ1-1; D is possibly TRBD1 (5 bases). This CDR3 contains 16 residues. The germline V and J ends were trimmed by 1 base and 3 bases, with 16 bases remaining between them. Germline loops: CDR1 SGHKS, CDR2 YYEKEE (reference sequence). The CDR3 DNA reads as TGTGCCAGCAGCTTGCCGTCAGGGTATGCGGACACTGAAGCTTTCTTT. Translated, it gives CASSLPSGYADTEAFF.

V gene TRBV5-6 combines with J gene TRBJ2-2; 7 nucleotides align to TRBD1. V was pared by 0 bases and J by 8 bases, with 10 bases of the junction left unmatched. Germline V lookup: CDR1 SGHDT, CDR2 YYEEEE. The CDR3 loop spans 16 amino acids. Here the CDR3 DNA reads TGTGCCAGCAGCTTGGCCGGGACAGATCTGAGTGGGGAGCTGTTTTTT. Translated, it gives CASSLAGTDLSGELFF.

In DNA form, the CDR3 reads TGTGCCAGGGGTCTGGGGCAGGGGCTCACTGAAGCTTTCTTT. It translates to CARGLGQGLTEAFF. The chain recombines TRBV2 with TRBJ1-1, with D possibly matching TRBD1 (6 bases). Germline lookup yields CDR1 SNHLY and CDR2 FYNNEI. This CDR3 is built from 14 residues. Trimming removed 9 bases from V and 4 bases from J, with 18 bases in between.

The chain employs TRBV6-6 and TRBJ1-2, with 9 bases that match TRBD1. Germline trimming cut 5 bases from V and 8 bases from J; bases unmatched to any gene: 12. CDR1 is MNHNY and CDR2 is SVGAGI in the germline V gene (reference sequence). The length of the CDR3 is 15 residues. DNA of the CDR3: TGTGCCAGCAGTCCCCGGGACAGGGTTCTAGGAGGCTACACCTTC. Protein product: CASSPRDRVLGGYTF.

This chain connects TRBV7-3 to TRBJ2-5; D is perhaps TRBD2 (5 bases). Germline V gives CDR1 SGHTA, CDR2 FQGTGA. V shed 2 bases and J shed 5 bases, with 9 bases lying between them. This CDR3 contains 13 residues. CDR3 coding DNA: TGTGCCAGCAGCTTAGCCGGGAAGGAGACCCAGTACTTC. This sequence encodes CASSLAGKETQYF.

The genes are TRBV13 and TRBJ2-5; 10 bases map to TRBD2. The CDR3 runs 14 residues. CDR1 and CDR2 from the germline V gene are PRHDT and FYEKMQ (reference sequence). V gave up 6 bases and J gave up 5 bases; unmatched junction bases: 6. As DNA, the CDR3 is TGTGCCAGCAGAGCCAGCGGGGGGGCGGAGACCCAGTACTTC. This gives the protein CASRASGGAETQYF.

This chain uses TRBV28 with TRBJ1-6, with D possibly TRBD1 on 6 matching bases. This CDR3 is 14 amino acids long. Germline V CDR1 and CDR2: MDHEN, SYDVKM. V was clipped by 2 bases and J by 5 bases, with 7 bases between them. Written as DNA, the CDR3 is TGTGCCAGCAGTTTAGGACAGAATAATTCACCCCTCCACTTT. Translation gives CASSLGQNNSPLHF.

V is TRBV6-6 and J is TRBJ2-1, with TRBD2 matching 12 bases. The CDR3 totals 14 residues. Germline CDR1 and CDR2: MNHNY and SVGAGI (reference sequence). The V gene end was trimmed by 5 bases and the J gene end by 7 bases; junction bases not matched to a gene: 3. The chain's CDR3 is CASSTSGGPNEQFF. CDR3 in DNA: TGTGCCAGCAGTACTAGCGGGGGGCCGAATGAGCAGTTCTTC.

This chain connects TRBV5-1 to TRBJ2-2; 7 bases map to TRBD2. CDR1 and CDR2 (germline): SGHRS, YFSETQ. With V trimmed by 2 bases and J by 7 bases, 5 bases remained unmatched. CDR3 size: 14 residues. The DNA of the CDR3 is TGCGCCAGCAGCTTCGGGGGGAGTGGCGGGGAGCTGTTTTTT. Encoded protein: CASSFGGSGGELFF.

This clone was detected only once. The chain couples TRBV2 to TRBJ2-1; D is possibly TRBD1 or TRBD2 (5 bases each). The germline V gene encodes CDR1 SNHLY and CDR2 FYNNEI. V was pared by 6 bases and J by 9 bases, with 18 bases between. CDR3 length equals 14 residues. In nucleotides, the CDR3 is TGTGCCAGCAGCGCGTCCCGGGACGAGTTTGAGCAGTTCTTC. This translates into CASSASRDEFEQFF.

Written as DNA, the CDR3 is TGTGCCAGCCAGTCAAGGAGGGGTACTTCCTACGAGCAGTACTTC. This translates into CASQSRRGTSYEQYF. This chain connects TRBV27 to TRBJ2-7, with D possibly matching TRBD2 (6 bases). In germline, CDR1 is MNHEY, CDR2 SMNVEV (reference sequence). V lost 8 bases and J lost 1, with 18 bases in between. The CDR3 runs 15 residues.

This clone appeared a single time. DNA of the CDR3: TGTGCCTGGAGTGTAGCTAGCGGAACCTACGAGCAGTACTTC. Amino acids: CAWSVASGTYEQYF. The rearrangement links TRBV30 to TRBJ2-7; 7 bases align to TRBD2. This CDR3 has 14 amino acids. Germline lookup yields CDR1 GTSNPN and CDR2 SVGIG (reference sequence). V trimming: 0 bases; J trimming: 2 bases; junction bases outside the gene matches: 4.

This sequence joins TRBV6-1 and TRBJ2-3; a weak D match, TRBD1 (5 bases). This CDR3 has 15 amino acids. V was trimmed by 4 bases and J by 1 base, leaving 12 bases between them. CDR1 is MNHNS and CDR2 is SASEGT in the germline V gene. CDR3 sequence reads: CASSGGQPGTDTQYF. The CDR3 nucleotides read TGTGCCAGCAGTGGAGGACAACCCGGCACAGATACGCAGTATTTT.

This chain connects TRBV2 to TRBJ2-6, with D possibly matching TRBD1 (5 bases). The CDR3 is made up of 15 amino acids. V lost 4 bases and J 2 bases, leaving 9 bases between the germline ends. Looked up from germline, CDR1 is SNHLY and CDR2 is FYNNEI. The CDR3 protein is CASSVSGTGANVLTF. CDR3 in DNA: TGTGCCAGCAGTGTGTCAGGGACTGGGGCCAACGTCCTGACTTTC.